The source of this T cell receptor (beta chain) is a study of blood T cells in healthy people across ages (dated by TCRdb to the mid-2010s). About the study as a whole: Template switching captured roughly one uniquely barcoded TCR beta cDNA molecule per two T cells in model experiments. To track age-related changes in TCR beta repertoire diversity, the study relied on deep sequencing normalized with unique cDNA molecular identifiers. Using the same blood draw, the study looked at two additional independent replicas of 1 million unique cDNA reads for two donors, one aged 18 to 30 and the other aged 80 or older. Donors were grouped into four age groups: young (average 16 years), middle-aged (about 40), aged (approximately 67) and long-lived (just over 80). To avoid experimental bias, donors of different ages were distributed randomly across sequencing lanes. What the research found in general, with its limitations: The long-lived group showed more naive CD4+ T cells, fewer expanded clones and increased TCR diversity than the aged group, suggesting age selection. A strong correlation was found between observed TCR beta diversity and the percentage of naive T cells measured by flow cytometry. Conclusive comparison of naive and antigen-experienced compartments was prevented by the profiling of bulk unsorted PBMCs. Observed TCR beta diversity per million T cells fell roughly linearly with age, and a significant reduction was already apparent by age around 40. Because donor CMV infection status was unknown, age-related changes in expanded clonotypes were potentially confounded. Estimates of total diversity based on one million sequenced T cells were considered lower bounds and underestimates.

The protocol used for the library was 5' RACE. The listed sequencing device is Illumina HiSeq 2500. A second PCR of roughly 6 to 11 cycles was run with a J-beta primer mix and a sample-barcoded 5' primer. A template-switch 5' adaptor carrying 12 random nucleotides introduced a unique molecular identifier onto each TCR beta cDNA molecule. Each sample yielded at least 2.5 million CDR3-containing paired-end reads. First-strand cDNA was synthesized from all RNA with the Mint cDNA synthesis kit, primed by a TRBC-specific oligonucleotide. All cDNA was treated with uracil-DNA glycosylase and then went through a first 18-cycle PCR with the universal primers M1SS and BC2_uni_R. Per the authors' processing: Each sample was normalized by randomly selecting 1 million high-quality reads, each carrying a distinct molecular identifier. Reads sharing molecular identifiers were discarded rather than binned into consensus sequences. MiTCR, run with a Q25 quality threshold and the strictest error-elimination algorithm, handled CDR3 identification, clonotype clustering and error correction. A nonparametric unseen species model with Euler transformation was used to estimate a lower bound on total TCR beta diversity. TCRdb reprocessing: public reads trimmed at Q25 with fastp, clones called with MiXCR, in-frame beta chains kept. Merged by CDR3 protein, the rows form single entries marked with the most common genes and DNA. What appears here as the V and J calls and clone size reflects TCRdb's work, not the paper's. The sample has some 790,000 distinct CDR3 sequences on record, 25% to 30% of them singletons. 15% to 20% of the sample is taken by the ten largest.

Donors were around 37 systemically healthy Caucasian individuals from Russia aged 6 to 90 years. Each donor gave approximately 9.3 milliliters of peripheral blood, collected into EDTA-treated Vacutainer tubes. Ficoll-Paque density-gradient centrifugation was used to isolate PBMCs, with at least 6.5 million per sample. Trizol reagent was used to extract total RNA from the PBMCs, yielding at least 5 micrograms per sample. For every donor, flow cytometry on a PBMC aliquot measured the percentage of naive CD45RAhigh/CD27high T cells. In its sample, this clonotype was seen many times. Its binding antigen is unknown. There are no base qualities to consult, and no much larger clone falls within one base. In the germline V gene, CDR1 corresponds to SGHRS and CDR2 to YFSETQ. V loses 4 bases at its end and J loses 3 bases; junction bases beyond the gene matches: 4. Inclusive of the bounding cysteine and phenylalanine, the CDR3 is 14 residues long. Only the CDR3 portion is preserved as DNA: 42 bases, with reading frame beginning at the first base.

The V and J segments used are TRBV5-1 and TRBJ2-3; 8 central nucleotides agree with TRBD1. The TCR was taken from a woman of 80 years or more in good health. The sequencing sample was made of blood. The CDR3 has the sequence CASSNGQGTDTQYF. The DNA is as follows: TGCGCCAGCAGCAATGGACAGGGTACAGATACGCAGTATTTT.